These 25 T cell receptor beta chains were all obtained from the same sample, sequenced in a study of T cells expressing NK-cell markers (dated by TCRdb to 2020 to 2022). Library preparation used 5' RACE. Reads for this sample came from an Illumina HiSeq 2000. TCRdb reprocessed the reads; each CDR3 protein sequence makes one entry, and DNA is unavailable. The table for this sample lists 450,000 to 600,000 distinct CDR3 sequences. Approximately 3.5% of the sample lies in the top ten. Material for sequencing was blood T cells: a sorted CD56 or NKG2C T cell subset, CD4+ or CD8+ T cells, or bulk PBMC T cells (not recorded which). Source of these receptors: a man between 18 and 29 years old in good health. Donor details come from another sample of the same person, matched by shared clones.

This chain connects TRBV6-1 to TRBJ1-2. Germline CDR1 is MNHNS and CDR2 is SASEGT. The CDR3 runs to 14 residues. This CDR3 reads CASTSEAVGYGYTF.

The rearrangement uses TRBV5-1 and TRBJ2-1; the D call of TRBD2 rests on TCRdb alone, since no DNA is present to check it. Per the germline V gene, CDR1 is SGHRS and CDR2 is YFSETQ. The CDR3 contains 17 residues. The chain's CDR3 is CASSLALAGGPGIEQFF. Based on the CDR3 plus reference TRBV5-1 and TRBJ2-1, the full variable domain is KAGVTQTPRYLIKTRGQQVTLSCSPISGHRSVSWYQQTPGQGLQFLFEYFSETQRNKGNFPGRFSGRQFSNSRSEMNVSTLELGDSALYLCASSLALAGGPGIEQFFGPGTRLTVL.

This chain connects TRBV12-3 or TRBV12-4 to TRBJ2-3; the TRBD2 assignment by TCRdb is unverifiable without DNA. This CDR3 has 12 amino acids. CDR3 in amino acids: CASTTDWRTQYF.

The CDR3 sequence is CSARDLGAGYNEQFF. V usage is TRBV20-1 and J usage is TRBJ2-1; TCRdb's D call, TRBD2, is unchecked because there is no DNA. This CDR3 comprises 15 residues. In germline, CDR1 is DFQATT, CDR2 SNEGSKA (reference sequence).

V is TRBV4-1 and J is TRBJ2-1. The CDR3 loop spans 15 amino acids. From germline, CDR1 is MGHRA and CDR2 YSYEKL. This CDR3 reads CASSQDDRSYNEQFF.

J is TRBJ2-3 and V is TRBV7-2; there is no DNA to check the TCRdb D call of TRBD1. CDR1 SGHTA and CDR2 FQGNSA come from the germline V gene. The CDR3 length is 15 residues. The CDR3 sequence is CASSLDRRGADTQYF.

V usage is TRBV7-6 and J usage is TRBJ2-1. This CDR3 region has 13 residues. Germline V CDR1 and CDR2: SGHVS, FNYEAQ. The CDR3 spells CASSARVYNEQFF.

The V and J genes are TRBV24-1 and TRBJ2-7. Germline loops: CDR1 KGHDR, CDR2 SFDVKD. The CDR3 is 14 residues long. The CDR3 region is CATSDSPAPYEQYF.

The rearrangement uses TRBV20-1 and TRBJ1-5; TCRdb's D gene call, TRBD1, goes unchecked for lack of DNA. The CDR3 has 15 residues. The germline CDR1 and CDR2 sequences are DFQATT and SNEGSKA (reference sequence). The CDR3 is CSAKAGVMSNQPQHF.

The V and J genes are TRBV15 and TRBJ1-4. CDR1 is LNHNV and CDR2 is YYDKDF in the germline V gene (reference sequence). The CDR3 is 15 amino acids. The CDR3 region is CATSRDVSSNEKLFF.

The gene calls are TRBV4-3 and TRBJ2-1; TCRdb gives TRBD2 as the D gene, but with no DNA this cannot be confirmed. The CDR3 runs 15 residues. The germline V gene has CDR1 LGHNA and CDR2 YSLEER. CDR3 protein: CASRRSGSSYNEQFF.

The V call is TRBV20-1, the J call TRBJ2-2; TCRdb picks TRBD2, but there is no DNA to check that call. The CDR3 extends over 14 amino acids. CDR1 is DFQATT and CDR2 is SNEGSKA in the germline V gene (reference sequence). The CDR3 here is CSAREGGSAGELFF.

The chain links TRBV4-1 to TRBJ2-1. The CDR3 loop spans 12 amino acids. The germline V gene encodes CDR1 MGHRA and CDR2 YSYEKL. The CDR3 reads CASTNSGNEQFF.

This rearrangement joins TRBV20-1 to TRBJ2-1; absent DNA, TCRdb's TRBD2 call cannot be checked. The length of the CDR3 is 16 residues. Germline V CDR1 and CDR2: DFQATT, SNEGSKA (reference sequence). The CDR3 loop reads CSASHRASGIVGEQFF.

The gene calls are TRBV12-3 or TRBV12-4 and TRBJ2-1; TCRdb's assignment of TRBD2 cannot be checked, as there is no DNA. The CDR3 runs to 18 residues. Here the CDR3 reads CASRGTSGRASSYNEQFF.

The V and J genes are TRBV20-1 and TRBJ2-1; TCRdb calls TRBD1, which cannot be checked without DNA. Germline V gives CDR1 DFQATT, CDR2 SNEGSKA (reference sequence). This CDR3 contains 16 residues. CDR3: CSARDPGVVSYNEQFF.

The chain is built from TRBV27 and TRBJ2-7; there is no DNA to check the TCRdb D call of TRBD1. Looked up from germline, CDR1 is MNHEY and CDR2 is SMNVEV (reference sequence). CDR3 length: 14 amino acids. The chain's CDR3 is CASRPLDRVNEQYF.

The rearrangement uses TRBV20-1 and TRBJ2-2; the TCRdb call, TRBD2, lacks DNA for checking. Germline loops: CDR1 DFQATT, CDR2 SNEGSKA (reference sequence). The CDR3 runs 17 residues. Here the CDR3 reads CSVPRLAPGPWGGELFF.

The chain employs TRBV12-3 or TRBV12-4 and TRBJ2-5. This CDR3 is built from 14 residues. The CDR3 loop is CASRLASTQETQYF.

The genes are TRBV5-1 and TRBJ2-7; TCRdb's assignment of TRBD1 cannot be checked, as there is no DNA. The germline CDR1 and CDR2 sequences are SGHRS and YFSETQ. The CDR3 consists of 16 residues. CDR3 amino acids: CASPLAGKGRRREQYF.

The genes are TRBV7-6 and TRBJ1-1; TCRdb returns TRBD1, unconfirmable since there is no DNA. Germline assignment: CDR1 SGHVS and CDR2 FNYEAQ. CDR3 size: 14 residues. The CDR3 spells CASSLGGQNTEAFF.

The genes are TRBV19 and TRBJ1-1. The CDR3 has 13 amino acids. Germline assignment: CDR1 LNHDA and CDR2 SQIVND (reference sequence). CDR3 sequence: CASSPRRAPEAFF.

The rearrangement links TRBV3-1 to TRBJ2-3; TCRdb selects TRBD1, and the lack of DNA leaves this call unchecked. The CDR3 is 16 amino acids. Germline CDR1 LGHDT, CDR2 YNNKEL (reference sequence). This CDR3 is CASSQGRGLSTDTQYF.

The J gene is TRBJ2-4, the V gene TRBV5-1; TCRdb calls TRBD1, which cannot be checked without DNA. Germline V gene sequence: CDR1 SGHRS, CDR2 YFSETQ. The CDR3 has 19 amino acids. CDR3 in amino acids: CASSSHLGTGARKSNIQYF.

The chain recombines TRBV6-5 with TRBJ2-7; with no DNA, the TCRdb D assignment of TRBD2 cannot be verified. CDR3 length: 19 residues. Germline loops: CDR1 MNHEY, CDR2 SVGAGI. CDR3: CASSYMRIPTSARSYEQYF.